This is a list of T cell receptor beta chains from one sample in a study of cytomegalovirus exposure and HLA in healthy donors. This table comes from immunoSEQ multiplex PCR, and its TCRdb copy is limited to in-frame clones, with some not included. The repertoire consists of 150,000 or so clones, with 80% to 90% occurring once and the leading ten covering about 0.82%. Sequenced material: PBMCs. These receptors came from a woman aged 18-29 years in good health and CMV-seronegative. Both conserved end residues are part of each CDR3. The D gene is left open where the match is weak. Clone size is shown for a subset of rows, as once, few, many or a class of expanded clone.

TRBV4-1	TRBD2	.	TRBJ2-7	TGCGCCAGCAGCCCAATAAACGGACTAGCCGACCCCTACGAGCAGTACTTC	CASSPINGLADPYEQYF
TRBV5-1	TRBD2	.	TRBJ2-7	TGCGCCAGCAGCTCGACTAGCGGGGAAACCGAGCAGTACTTC	CASSSTSGETEQYF
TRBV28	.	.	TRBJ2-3	TGTGCCAGCAGTTTATACCAGAGTTGGGGGGTTAGCACAGATACGCAGTATTTT	CASSLYQSWGVSTDTQYF
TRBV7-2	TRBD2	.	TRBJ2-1	TGTGCCAGCAGAGCGACTAGCGGGGTGTACAATGAGCAGTTCTTC	CASRATSGVYNEQFF
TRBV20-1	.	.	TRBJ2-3	TGCAGTGCGAGTTCCACAGATACGCAGTATTTT	CSASSTDTQYF
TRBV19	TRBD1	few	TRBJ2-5	TGTGCCAGTAGTAGGGACAGGGGTAACCAAGAGACCCAGTACTTC	CASSRDRGNQETQYF
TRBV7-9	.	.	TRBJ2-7	TGTTCCAGCAGCTTTGGGCAGATCTCCGACGAGCAGTACTTC	CSSSFGQISDEQYF
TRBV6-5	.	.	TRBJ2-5	TGTGCCAGCAGTTCGATCCCCCTCGGGAAGGAGACCCAGTACTTC	CASSSIPLGKETQYF
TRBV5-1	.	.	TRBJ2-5	TGCGCCAGCAGGAGCGAGACCCAGTACTTC	CASRSETQYF
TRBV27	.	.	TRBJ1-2	TGTGCCAGCAGTTTATCGAACCTAAACTATGGCTACACCTTC	CASSLSNLNYGYTF
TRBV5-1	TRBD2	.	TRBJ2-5	TGCGCCAGCAGCTTGGGGGAGGGTGCGAAAGAGACCCAGTACTTC	CASSLGEGAKETQYF
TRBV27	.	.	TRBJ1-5	TGTGCCAGCAGTTCCCTACGACAACGGACGGGATATCAGCCCCAGCATTTT	CASSSLRQRTGYQPQHF
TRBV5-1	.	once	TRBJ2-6	TGCGCCAGCAGGGGACAATCTGGGGCCAACGTCCTGACTTTC	CASRGQSGANVLTF
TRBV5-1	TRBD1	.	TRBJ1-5	TGCGCCAGCAGCTTGGGGACAGGAAACAATCAGCCCCAGCATTTT	CASSLGTGNNQPQHF